The text below deals with one TCR beta chain. Libraries were prepared by immunoSEQ multiplex PCR; TCRdb keeps only in-frame clonotypes and omits some of them. The data hold about 120,000 clones, with over 75% observed a single time. This record comes from a study of cytomegalovirus exposure and HLA in healthy donors. This CDR3 has 16 residues. CDR1 and CDR2 (germline): MDHEN, SYDVKM. V lost 7 bases and J 2 bases, leaving 18 bases between the germline ends. The sequence came from a woman aged 18-30 years in good health and CMV-seropositive. The chain uses TRBV28 and TRBJ1-5, with D maybe TRBD1 (6 bases). Sequenced: PBMCs. The CDR3 coding sequence is TGTGCCAGCATACTTATGGGGGGGCTAGGCAATCAGCCCCAGCATTTT. Amino acid sequence: CASILMGGLGNQPQHF.